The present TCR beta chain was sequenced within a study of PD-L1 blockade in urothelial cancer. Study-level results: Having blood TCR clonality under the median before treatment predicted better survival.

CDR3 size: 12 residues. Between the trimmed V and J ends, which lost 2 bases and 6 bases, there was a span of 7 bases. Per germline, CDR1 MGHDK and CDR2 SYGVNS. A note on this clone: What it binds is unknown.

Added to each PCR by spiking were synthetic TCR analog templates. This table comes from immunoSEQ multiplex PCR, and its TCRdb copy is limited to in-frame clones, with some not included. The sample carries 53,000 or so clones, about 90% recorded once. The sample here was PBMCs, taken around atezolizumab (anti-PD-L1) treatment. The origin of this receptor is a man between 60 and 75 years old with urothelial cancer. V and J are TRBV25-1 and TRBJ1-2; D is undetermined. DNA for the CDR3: TGTGCCAGCAGTGAAAAACAAGATGGCTACACCTTC. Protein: CASSEKQDGYTF.